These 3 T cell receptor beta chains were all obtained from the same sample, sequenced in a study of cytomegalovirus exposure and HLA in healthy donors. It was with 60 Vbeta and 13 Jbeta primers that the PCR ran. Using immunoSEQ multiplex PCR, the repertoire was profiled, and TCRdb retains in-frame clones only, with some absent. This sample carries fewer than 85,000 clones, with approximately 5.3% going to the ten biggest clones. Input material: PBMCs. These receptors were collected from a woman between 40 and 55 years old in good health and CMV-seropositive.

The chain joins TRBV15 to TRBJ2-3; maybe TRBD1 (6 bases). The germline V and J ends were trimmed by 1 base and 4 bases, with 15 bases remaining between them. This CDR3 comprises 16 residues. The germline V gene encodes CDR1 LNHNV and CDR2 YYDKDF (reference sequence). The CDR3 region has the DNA TGTGCCACCAGCAGAGCTACCGGACAGCCTCCAGATACGCAGTATTTT. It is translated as CATSRATGQPPDTQYF.

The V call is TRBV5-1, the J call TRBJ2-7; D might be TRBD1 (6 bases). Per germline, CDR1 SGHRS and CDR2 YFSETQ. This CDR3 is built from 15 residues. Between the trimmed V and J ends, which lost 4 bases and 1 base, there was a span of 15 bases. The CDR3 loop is CASSPSGTPSYEQYF. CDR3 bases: TGCGCCAGCAGCCCCTCCGGGACACCTTCCTACGAGCAGTACTTC.

CDR3 bases: TGTGCCATCAGGGAAGCTTTCGCGGGAGGGTACAATGAGCAGTTCTTC. Protein product: CAIREAFAGGYNEQFF. V and J are TRBV10-3 and TRBJ2-1; TRBD2 matches 9 bases. V was pared by 6 bases and J by 4 bases, with 10 bases of the junction left unmatched. Germline values: CDR1 ENHRY, CDR2 SYGVKD. The length of the CDR3 is 16 residues.